A few counts support the clone carrying this TCR beta chain. Antigen specificity is unknown. V was clipped by 2 bases and J by 5 bases, with 6 bases between them. This CDR3 has 13 amino acids. Germline V CDR1 and CDR2: MNHEY, SVGAGI. A single heparinised draw of roughly 120 mL on average was taken per donor. The sample originates from a study of beta chain features in type 1 diabetes. Study-level information: Age, gender and cell yields were similar between patients and healthy donors. Study-wide results and caveats: In comparison with healthy donors, patients had naive, central memory and Treg TCRB repertoires that appeared more similar.

Isolated RNA was reverse transcribed in full, so expressed TCRB transcripts were sequenced. Generated by immunoSEQ multiplex PCR, the TCRdb table keeps only in-frame clones and is missing some. The sample records tens of thousands of clones, roughly half being singletons. The chain employs TRBV6-5 and TRBJ1-4; D is uncertain. The sequencing input was Tregs from blood. The TCR was taken from a woman younger than 30 in good health. The CDR3 bases are TGTGCCAGCAGTTACCCCGGGAATGAAAAACTGTTTTTT. Residues: CASSYPGNEKLFF.